This is a list of T cell receptor beta chains from one sample in a study. TCRdb recomputed calls from the 5' RACE reads with MiXCR, one row per CDR3 protein. This sample has some 45,000 distinct CDR3 sequences, with 25% to 35% found just once. The sequenced sample was naive CD4+ T cells sorted from blood. Source of these receptors: a female donor with breast cancer. Both conserved end residues are part of each CDR3. Fields, in order: clone size, J gene, V gene, D gene, CDR3 protein, CDR3 DNA. The D gene is left open where the match is weak. Clone size is stated in some rows and not others, as once, few, many or a class when expanded.

abundance: NA
j_gene: TRBJ1-3
v_gene: TRBV5-1
d_gene: NA
CDR3aa: CASSPGQPGNTIYF
CDR3nt: TGCGCCAGCAGCCCCGGACAGCCTGGAAACACCATATATTTT

abundance: many
j_gene: TRBJ1-1
v_gene: TRBV5-5
d_gene: NA
CDR3aa: CASSLAKDRNTEAFF
CDR3nt: TGTGCCAGCAGCTTGGCGAAAGACAGGAACACTGAAGCTTTCTTT

abundance: NA
j_gene: TRBJ2-3
v_gene: TRBV6-5
d_gene: TRBD2
CDR3aa: CASSYGGLAGVGADTQYF
CDR3nt: TGTGCCAGCAGTTACGGCGGGCTAGCGGGAGTGGGGGCAGATACGCAGTATTTT

abundance: many
j_gene: TRBJ2-2
v_gene: TRBV29-1
d_gene: TRBD2
CDR3aa: CSVEADSTSGRAGELFF
CDR3nt: TGCAGCGTTGAAGCCGACTCGACTAGCGGGAGGGCCGGGGAGCTGTTTTTT

abundance: few
j_gene: TRBJ2-7
v_gene: TRBV7-2
d_gene: TRBD1
CDR3aa: CASSLGQGAMSYEQYF
CDR3nt: TGTGCCAGCAGCTTAGGGCAGGGGGCTATGTCCTACGAGCAGTACTTC

abundance: few
j_gene: TRBJ2-7
v_gene: TRBV12-3/TRBV12-4
d_gene: NA
CDR3aa: CASSLQGRGHEQYF
CDR3nt: TGTGCCAGCAGTTTACAGGGCCGGGGCCACGAGCAGTACTTC

abundance: many
j_gene: TRBJ2-2
v_gene: TRBV15
d_gene: NA
CDR3aa: CATSRDRVNGELFF
CDR3nt: TGTGCCACCAGCAGAGATCGCGTTAACGGGGAGCTGTTTTTT

abundance: NA
j_gene: TRBJ2-7
v_gene: TRBV7-6
d_gene: TRBD1
CDR3aa: CASSPGTGRTYEQYF
CDR3nt: TGTGCCAGCAGCCCAGGGACAGGGCGGACCTACGAGCAGTACTTC

abundance: few
j_gene: TRBJ2-7
v_gene: TRBV6-2/TRBV6-3
d_gene: TRBD2
CDR3aa: CATGGTSLYEQYF
CDR3nt: TGTGCCACCGGGGGGACTAGCCTCTACGAGCAGTACTTC

abundance: NA
j_gene: TRBJ1-2
v_gene: TRBV20-1
d_gene: NA
CDR3aa: CSAPRTANYGYTF
CDR3nt: TGCAGTGCCCCCCGGACAGCTAACTATGGCTACACCTTC

abundance: NA
j_gene: TRBJ2-1
v_gene: TRBV12-3/TRBV12-4
d_gene: NA
CDR3aa: CASSPGSYNEQFF
CDR3nt: TGTGCCAGCAGCCCCGGCTCCTACAATGAGCAGTTCTTC

abundance: NA
j_gene: TRBJ1-1
v_gene: TRBV6-5
d_gene: NA
CDR3aa: CASSNTWRNTEAFF
CDR3nt: TGTGCCAGCAGTAACACCTGGAGGAACACTGAAGCTTTCTTT

abundance: NA
j_gene: TRBJ1-2
v_gene: TRBV3-1
d_gene: TRBD1
CDR3aa: CASSLHLTGSNYGYTF
CDR3nt: TGTGCCAGCAGCCTTCATTTGACAGGGTCGAACTATGGCTACACCTTC

abundance: NA
j_gene: TRBJ2-3
v_gene: TRBV5-1
d_gene: NA
CDR3aa: CASSSGPSTPLDTQYF
CDR3nt: TGCGCCAGCAGCTCGGGACCCAGCACTCCCCTAGATACGCAGTATTTT

abundance: NA
j_gene: TRBJ1-2
v_gene: TRBV4-2
d_gene: NA
CDR3aa: CASSEGTGGYTF
CDR3nt: TGTGCCAGCAGCGAGGGGACGGGTGGCTACACCTTC

abundance: few
j_gene: TRBJ1-4
v_gene: TRBV9
d_gene: NA
CDR3aa: CASSVPGTNEKLFF
CDR3nt: TGTGCCAGCAGCGTCCCAGGAACTAATGAAAAACTGTTTTTT

abundance: few
j_gene: TRBJ2-5
v_gene: TRBV7-9
d_gene: TRBD1
CDR3aa: CASSYSSGTGAQETQYF
CDR3nt: TGTGCCAGCAGTTATTCCTCCGGAACAGGGGCACAAGAGACCCAGTACTTC

abundance: many
j_gene: TRBJ1-1
v_gene: TRBV7-6
d_gene: NA
CDR3aa: CASSLEENTEAFF
CDR3nt: TGTGCCAGCAGCTTAGAAGAGAACACTGAAGCTTTCTTT

abundance: NA
j_gene: TRBJ1-6
v_gene: TRBV12-3/TRBV12-4
d_gene: NA
CDR3aa: CASSPDSYNSPLHF
CDR3nt: TGTGCCAGCAGTCCGGACAGCTATAATTCACCCCTCCACTTT

abundance: few
j_gene: TRBJ1-4
v_gene: TRBV9
d_gene: NA
CDR3aa: CASSLGSGIGEKLFF
CDR3nt: TGTGCCAGCAGCCTCGGGTCCGGTATCGGCGAAAAACTGTTTTTT

abundance: NA
j_gene: TRBJ1-3
v_gene: TRBV20-1
d_gene: NA
CDR3aa: CSARDYTRVENTIYF
CDR3nt: TGCAGTGCTAGAGATTATACCAGGGTAGAAAACACCATATATTTT

abundance: medium-sized
j_gene: TRBJ2-1
v_gene: TRBV5-1
d_gene: NA
CDR3aa: CASSLGGASNEQFF
CDR3nt: TGCGCCAGCAGCTTGGGTGGCGCGTCAAATGAGCAGTTCTTC

abundance: few
j_gene: TRBJ2-7
v_gene: TRBV4-3
d_gene: NA
CDR3aa: CASSQVLEGRVVDEQYF
CDR3nt: TGCGCCAGCAGCCAAGTTTTGGAAGGCAGGGTAGTTGACGAGCAGTACTTC

abundance: NA
j_gene: TRBJ2-5
v_gene: TRBV7-9
d_gene: NA
CDR3aa: CASSLSGRSQETQYF
CDR3nt: TGTGCCAGCAGCTTAAGTGGGAGGAGCCAAGAGACCCAGTACTTC

abundance: NA
j_gene: TRBJ1-1
v_gene: TRBV20-1
d_gene: NA
CDR3aa: CTTETGFGAFF
CDR3nt: TGCACCACAGAGACGGGCTTTGGGGCTTTCTTT

abundance: NA
j_gene: TRBJ2-3
v_gene: TRBV7-2
d_gene: NA
CDR3aa: CASGRRGADTQYF
CDR3nt: TGTGCCAGCGGTAGGAGGGGGGCAGATACGCAGTATTTT

abundance: NA
j_gene: TRBJ1-2
v_gene: TRBV20-1
d_gene: NA
CDR3aa: CSAWTDTNYGYTF
CDR3nt: TGCAGTGCGTGGACAGATACTAACTATGGCTACACCTTC

abundance: few
j_gene: TRBJ2-7
v_gene: TRBV28
d_gene: NA
CDR3aa: CASSLLGQGNDEQYF
CDR3nt: TGTGCCAGCAGTTTATTAGGCCAGGGGAACGACGAGCAGTACTTC

abundance: few
j_gene: TRBJ2-1
v_gene: TRBV9
d_gene: TRBD2
CDR3aa: CASSVTSGTYNEQFF
CDR3nt: TGTGCCAGCAGCGTGACTAGCGGGACGTACAATGAGCAGTTCTTC

abundance: NA
j_gene: TRBJ2-3
v_gene: TRBV18
d_gene: NA
CDR3aa: CASSRDITDTQYF
CDR3nt: TGTGCCAGCTCACGAGACATTACAGATACGCAGTATTTT

abundance: few
j_gene: TRBJ1-3
v_gene: TRBV7-2
d_gene: TRBD1
CDR3aa: CASSPRPGQGGNTIYF
CDR3nt: TGTGCCAGCAGCCCTCGCCCGGGACAGGGTGGAAACACCATATATTTT

abundance: few
j_gene: TRBJ1-2
v_gene: TRBV27
d_gene: TRBD1
CDR3aa: CASSEVGQGFYGYTF
CDR3nt: TGTGCCAGCAGCGAGGTGGGACAGGGCTTCTATGGCTACACCTTC

abundance: many
j_gene: TRBJ2-5
v_gene: TRBV12-3/TRBV12-4
d_gene: NA
CDR3aa: CASSLATRETTQYF
CDR3nt: TGTGCCAGCAGTTTAGCAACGAGAGAGACGACCCAGTACTTC

abundance: few
j_gene: TRBJ2-2
v_gene: TRBV4-2
d_gene: TRBD2
CDR3aa: CASSSHAGTSGGWAGELFF
CDR3nt: TGTGCCAGCAGCTCCCACGCCGGGACTAGCGGGGGGTGGGCCGGGGAGCTGTTTTTT

abundance: NA
j_gene: TRBJ2-1
v_gene: TRBV7-9
d_gene: TRBD1
CDR3aa: CASSRMGQYNEQFF
CDR3nt: TGTGCCAGCAGCCGCATGGGACAGTACAATGAGCAGTTCTTC

abundance: NA
j_gene: TRBJ2-4
v_gene: TRBV21-1
d_gene: NA
CDR3aa: CASSKVEELAKNIQYF
CDR3nt: TGTGCCAGCAGCAAAGTCGAGGAATTAGCCAAAAACATTCAGTACTTC

abundance: NA
j_gene: TRBJ1-1
v_gene: TRBV5-1
d_gene: NA
CDR3aa: CASSLKGTPEAFF
CDR3nt: TGCGCCAGCAGCTTGAAGGGGACCCCTGAAGCTTTCTTT

abundance: many
j_gene: TRBJ2-7
v_gene: TRBV5-1
d_gene: NA
CDR3aa: CASALDYEQYF
CDR3nt: TGCGCCAGCGCACTAGACTACGAGCAGTACTTC

abundance: NA
j_gene: TRBJ1-3
v_gene: TRBV3-1
d_gene: TRBD1
CDR3aa: CASSPLQGVSGNTIYF
CDR3nt: TGTGCCAGCAGCCCATTACAGGGGGTCTCTGGAAACACCATATATTTT

abundance: NA
j_gene: TRBJ2-7
v_gene: TRBV5-1
d_gene: NA
CDR3aa: CASSPRGLQYEQYF
CDR3nt: TGCGCCAGCAGCCCACGGGGCCTCCAATACGAGCAGTACTTC

abundance: many
j_gene: TRBJ2-3
v_gene: TRBV7-3
d_gene: TRBD2
CDR3aa: CASSQAGGRDTQYF
CDR3nt: TGTGCCAGCAGCCAAGCGGGGGGTCGAGATACGCAGTATTTT

abundance: once
j_gene: TRBJ1-5
v_gene: TRBV6-2/TRBV6-3
d_gene: NA
CDR3aa: CASRHTQPQHF
CDR3nt: TGTGCCAGCAGACATACTCAGCCCCAGCATTTT

abundance: once
j_gene: TRBJ1-6
v_gene: TRBV7-2
d_gene: TRBD1
CDR3aa: CASSPYQTGRVFNSPLHF
CDR3nt: TGTGCCAGCAGCCCCTATCAGACAGGGCGTGTTTTCAATTCACCCCTCCACTTT

abundance: few
j_gene: TRBJ2-2
v_gene: TRBV9
d_gene: NA
CDR3aa: CASSTTGNTGELFF
CDR3nt: TGTGCCAGCAGCACAACAGGGAACACCGGGGAGCTGTTTTTT

abundance: few
j_gene: TRBJ2-3
v_gene: TRBV5-5
d_gene: NA
CDR3aa: CASSFGGLTDTQYF
CDR3nt: TGTGCCAGCAGCTTCGGCGGACTCACAGATACGCAGTATTTT

abundance: NA
j_gene: TRBJ2-5
v_gene: TRBV7-2
d_gene: NA
CDR3aa: CASSLFPEARASGQETQYF
CDR3nt: TGTGCCAGCAGCTTATTTCCTGAGGCCAGGGCCTCTGGCCAAGAGACCCAGTACTTC

abundance: NA
j_gene: TRBJ2-3
v_gene: TRBV20-1
d_gene: TRBD2
CDR3aa: CNARGTSGGQGTQYF
CDR3nt: TGCAATGCTAGAGGGACTAGCGGGGGTCAGGGTACGCAGTATTTT

abundance: NA
j_gene: TRBJ1-2
v_gene: TRBV28
d_gene: NA
CDR3aa: CASSFSGVDGYTF
CDR3nt: TGTGCCAGCAGTTTTTCGGGGGTGGATGGCTACACCTTC

abundance: many
j_gene: TRBJ2-7
v_gene: TRBV4-2
d_gene: NA
CDR3aa: CASSQDSGFSEQYF
CDR3nt: TGTGCCAGCAGCCAAGATTCAGGGTTCAGCGAGCAGTACTTC

abundance: NA
j_gene: TRBJ1-1
v_gene: TRBV5-4
d_gene: NA
CDR3aa: CASSLSRGGIASGTEAFF
CDR3nt: TGTGCCAGCAGTCTAAGCAGGGGAGGGATTGCTTCTGGCACTGAAGCTTTCTTT

abundance: few
j_gene: TRBJ2-7
v_gene: TRBV20-1
d_gene: TRBD2
CDR3aa: CSARDWRTSGGPEEQYF
CDR3nt: TGCAGTGCTAGAGATTGGAGGACTAGCGGGGGCCCAGAGGAGCAGTACTTC

abundance: few
j_gene: TRBJ2-5
v_gene: TRBV4-2
d_gene: TRBD2
CDR3aa: CASSQEFSGGAETQYF
CDR3nt: TGTGCCAGCAGCCAAGAGTTTAGCGGGGGGGCGGAGACCCAGTACTTC

abundance: NA
j_gene: TRBJ1-2
v_gene: TRBV12-3/TRBV12-4
d_gene: NA
CDR3aa: CASSAPGHHDYGYTF
CDR3nt: TGTGCCAGCAGTGCTCCCGGACATCATGACTATGGCTACACCTTC

abundance: many
j_gene: TRBJ2-3
v_gene: TRBV7-2
d_gene: NA
CDR3aa: CASSKVAGTGTDTQYF
CDR3nt: TGTGCCAGCAGTAAAGTGGCGGGGACGGGGACAGATACGCAGTATTTT